This passage covers 20 T cell receptor beta chains from one sample sequenced in a study of cytomegalovirus exposure and HLA in healthy donors (dated by TCRdb to about 2017). Preparation of the library involved the immunoSEQ multiplex PCR assay. TCRdb took this table from immuneACCESS and kept in-frame rearrangements with V and J called. Such tables lack part of the clones; where checked against another copy, unresolved V genes explain under half of the gap, and the rest is unexplained. Recorded for this sample are around 400,000 clones; roughly 85% of them occurred a single time. The ten largest clones add up to over 0.75% of the sample. Sequenced input: PBMCs. These receptor sequences come from a woman aged 18-35 years in good health and CMV-seronegative.

The chain combines TRBV5-1 with TRBJ1-1; 9 nucleotides line up with TRBD1. The CDR3 loop spans 15 amino acids. Per germline, CDR1 SGHRS and CDR2 YFSETQ. Trimming cost V 4 bases and J 1 base; bases outside gene matches: 5. The CDR3 region is CASSQDRGQNTEAFF. The CDR3, as DNA: TGCGCCAGCAGCCAGGACAGGGGCCAGAACACTGAAGCTTTCTTT.

The V and J genes are TRBV7-9 and TRBJ2-1; 9 bases align to TRBD2. The CDR3 is 17 amino acids. Looked up from germline, CDR1 is SEHNR and CDR2 is FQNEAQ (reference sequence). With V trimmed by 6 bases and J by 10 bases, 19 bases remained unmatched. CDR3 DNA sequence: TGTGCCAGCAGTTACCCCCCGGGGGGCGGGGGGGCGGAAGAGCAGTTCTTC. Its protein product is CASSYPPGGGGAEEQFF.

The J gene is TRBJ2-1, the V gene TRBV27; D is possibly TRBD2 (6 bases). CDR1 is MNHEY and CDR2 is SMNVEV in the germline V gene (reference sequence). Trimming stripped 4 bases from V and 15 bases from J, with 16 bases between. The CDR3 has 12 amino acids. The CDR3 nucleotides are TGTGCCAGCAGTTCAGCCGGGACTGAACTGTTCTTC. Translating gives CASSSAGTELFF.

V usage is TRBV7-3 and J usage is TRBJ2-5; 8 bases match TRBD1. This CDR3 spans 14 amino acids. CDR1 is SGHTA, CDR2 FQGTGA, per germline. V lost 4 bases, J lost 4 bases, and 5 bases stayed unmatched. The CDR3 spells CASSSTGGGETQYF. The CDR3 bases are TGTGCCAGCAGCTCTACAGGGGGAGGAGAGACCCAGTACTTC.

Comment on this clone: A junction end diverges from the germline sequence, so it may reflect a read error. V gene TRBV7-9 combines with J gene TRBJ2-3; 9 bases map to TRBD2. Germline V gene lookup returns CDR1 SEHNR and CDR2 FQNEAQ (reference sequence). CDR3 size: 17 residues. CDR3: CASRLEGSGSETDTQYF. CDR3 bases: TGTGCCAGCCGCTTGGAAGGTAGCGGGAGTGAAACAGATACGCAGTATTTT. The entire variable domain, with the rest obtained from reference TRBV7-9 and TRBJ2-3, is as follows: DTGVSQNPRHKITKRGQNVTFRCDPISEHNRLYWYRQTLGQGPEFLTYFQNEAQLEKSRLLSDRFSAERPKGSFSTLEIQRTEQGDSAMYLCASRLEGSGSETDTQYFGPGTRLTVL.

This chain joins TRBV6-1 and TRBJ1-1; TRBD1 matches at 8 bases. Germline CDR1 MNHNS, CDR2 SASEGT. After removal of 8 bases from V and 0 bases from J, the junction contained 2 bases not matched to a gene. The CDR3 runs 13 residues. The CDR3 loop is CASRTGMNTEAFF. The CDR3 nucleotides are TGTGCCAGCCGGACAGGGATGAACACTGAAGCTTTCTTT.

The chain uses TRBV9 and TRBJ2-2, with 9 bases lining up with TRBD1. The germline gives CDR1 SGDLS, CDR2 YYNGEE. CDR3 length equals 16 residues. Trimming took 4 bases from V and 4 from J; bases not matched to a gene: 8. The chain's CDR3 is CASSPPTGGITGELFF. Here the CDR3 DNA reads TGTGCCAGCAGCCCCCCAACAGGGGGCATCACCGGGGAGCTGTTTTTT.

V and J are TRBV13 and TRBJ1-6; the D is unclear. Per germline, CDR1 PRHDT and CDR2 FYEKMQ (reference sequence). This CDR3 region has 20 residues. Trimming pared 2 bases from V and 0 bases from J, leaving 20 bases between. The CDR3 is CASSLRDSDPRSSYNSPLHF. CDR3 DNA sequence: TGTGCCAGCAGCTTACGGGATAGTGACCCCAGGAGCTCCTATAATTCACCCCTCCACTTT.

The rearrangement links TRBV5-1 to TRBJ1-3; 10 nucleotides agree with TRBD1. Per the germline V gene, CDR1 is SGHRS and CDR2 is YFSETQ. The CDR3 spans 15 residues. With V trimmed by 4 bases and J by 3 bases, 4 bases remained unmatched. This chain's CDR3 is CASSETGGFGNTIYF. In nucleotides, the CDR3 is TGCGCCAGCAGCGAGACAGGGGGCTTTGGAAACACCATATATTTT. The full variable domain, in which reference TRBV5-1 and TRBJ1-3 provide the parts outside the CDR3, is KAGVTQTPRYLIKTRGQQVTLSCSPISGHRSVSWYQQTPGQGLQFLFEYFSETQRNKGNFPGRFSGRQFSNSRSEMNVSTLELGDSALYLCASSETGGFGNTIYFGEGSWLTVV.

This clone appeared once. The rearrangement joins TRBV25-1 to TRBJ2-5; TRBD1 is a possible D gene (5 bases). V gave up 6 bases and J gave up 5 bases, with 13 bases separating them. The CDR3 consists of 13 residues. Per germline, CDR1 MGHDK and CDR2 SYGVNS. The CDR3 DNA reads as TGTGCCAGCAGGAAGGGGCAGAGGGAGACCCAGTACTTC. This gives the protein CASRKGQRETQYF. Filled out from reference TRBV25-1 and TRBJ2-5, the complete variable domain reads EADIYQTPRYLVIGTGKKITLECSQTMGHDKMYWYQQDPGMELHLIHYSYGVNSTEKGDLSSESTVSRIRTEHFPLTLESARPSHTSQYLCASRKGQRETQYFGPGTRLLVL.

The V call is TRBV28, the J call TRBJ2-3; tentatively, D is TRBD2 (6 bases). V was trimmed by 2 bases and J by 3 bases, leaving 18 bases between them. Germline V lookup: CDR1 MDHEN, CDR2 SYDVKM. The CDR3 contains 17 residues. CDR3 sequence: CASSLTGASVMTDTQYF. The CDR3 DNA reads TGTGCCAGCAGTTTAACGGGAGCGTCGGTTATGACAGATACGCAGTATTTT.

Of note for this clone: Other DNA sequences in this sample translate to the same CDR3. The chain recombines TRBV7-9 with TRBJ1-1; D is unclear. Looked up from germline, CDR1 is SEHNR and CDR2 is FQNEAQ (reference sequence). V lost 5 bases to trimming and J lost 5 bases, with 12 bases between them. The CDR3 is 13 residues long. The CDR3 sequence is CASSPPVRTEAFF. The CDR3 nucleotides read TGTGCCAGCAGCCCCCCAGTCAGGACTGAAGCTTTCTTT.

The chain couples TRBV19 to TRBJ1-5; 7 bases are shared with TRBD1. Germline CDR1 reads LNHDA; CDR2 reads SQIVND (reference sequence). The length of the CDR3 is 14 residues. Trimming removed 6 bases from V and 4 bases from J; junction bases left unmatched: 6. The CDR3 spells CASRTGTANQPQHF. In DNA, the CDR3 is TGTGCCAGTAGGACCGGGACAGCGAATCAGCCCCAGCATTTT.

The gene calls are TRBV28 and TRBJ2-3; D possibly corresponds to TRBD1 (5 bases). Between the trimmed V and J ends, which lost 3 bases and 6 bases, there was a span of 13 bases. CDR3 length equals 14 residues. Per germline, CDR1 MDHEN and CDR2 SYDVKM. The CDR3 reads CASSLFRGTDTQYF. The CDR3 DNA is TGTGCCAGCAGTTTGTTTAGGGGTACGGATACGCAGTATTTT.

This clone appeared a single time. V and J are TRBV28 and TRBJ1-3, with TRBD1 matching 7 bases. The germline V gene encodes CDR1 MDHEN and CDR2 SYDVKM. The J segment lost 4 bases and the V segment lost 3 bases, leaving 12 bases of the junction unmatched. This CDR3 is 17 amino acids long. The CDR3 region is CASSFHPGTDYGNTIYF. The DNA of the CDR3 is TGTGCCAGCAGTTTCCACCCCGGGACAGATTACGGAAACACCATATATTTT.

The chain links TRBV2 to TRBJ1-4; 7 bases match TRBD1. Germline CDR1 is SNHLY and CDR2 is FYNNEI. The V segment lost 9 bases and the J segment 3 bases; nucleotides outside the gene matches: 4. The CDR3 runs to 13 residues. The CDR3 reads CARTGSANEKLFF. CDR3 bases: TGTGCCAGGACAGGGTCGGCTAATGAAAAACTGTTTTTT.

The chain joins TRBV5-1 to TRBJ2-7, with 7 positions matching TRBD1. This CDR3 is built from 15 residues. J gave up 0 bases and V 3 bases, and 6 bases lay outside the gene matches. CDR1 and CDR2 (germline): SGHRS, YFSETQ. The CDR3 DNA sequence: TGCGCCAGCAGCTCCGACAGGGCCGGCTCCTACGAGCAGTACTTC. This translates into CASSSDRAGSYEQYF.

This chain links TRBV27 with TRBJ2-2; TRBD1 matches 12 bases. The germline V gene encodes CDR1 MNHEY and CDR2 SMNVEV (reference sequence). J gave up 8 bases and V 3 bases, and 7 bases lay outside the gene matches. The CDR3 is 16 residues long. Here the CDR3 DNA reads TGTGCCAGCAGTTTGCCCGGGACAGGGGGCTCGGGGGAGCTGTTTTTT. Protein: CASSLPGTGGSGELFF.

This clone is a singleton in its sample. The chain is built from TRBV25-1 and TRBJ2-2, with D perhaps matching TRBD2 (6 bases). CDR1 and CDR2 from the germline V gene are MGHDK and SYGVNS. Deletions cut 8 bases from V and 5 bases from J, with 18 bases between. The CDR3 length is 15 residues. The CDR3 DNA is TGTGCCAGCGGGACTGGGCTAGCGAGAACCGGGGAGCTGTTTTTT. Its protein is CASGTGLARTGELFF.

The table lists this clone with a count of one. This chain joins TRBV2 and TRBJ1-3; no firm D call. Germline V lookup: CDR1 SNHLY, CDR2 FYNNEI. The CDR3 runs 14 residues. V lost 7 bases to trimming and J lost 0 bases, with 10 bases between them. The CDR3 loop reads CASIGLISGNTIYF. The DNA for the CDR3 is TGTGCCAGCATCGGGTTGATCTCTGGAAACACCATATATTTT.